What follows describes a single TCR beta chain. Its antigen is undetermined. This sample was taken from a study of cytomegalovirus exposure and HLA in healthy donors. Notes on the study in general: High sensitivity and specificity were reportedly achieved when the classifier diagnosed cytomegalovirus status. When a later analysis was performed, an Asian-associated ancestry cluster reportedly had fewer N-insertions than the approximately 680-donor mean.

The CDR3 has 14 residues. CDR1 SGHTA and CDR2 FQGNSA come from the germline V gene. V shed 7 bases and J 7 bases; nucleotides not matched to a gene: 8. Though nominally healthy at sampling, donors likely had unrecorded immune exposures. Primers for the PCR totalled 60 Vbeta and 13 Jbeta. Repertoires were generated with immunoSEQ multiplex PCR, while TCRdb's copy carries only in-frame clones and drops some. The sample comprises around 150,000 clones, 76% of which are singletons, and about 2.9% rests with the top ten. The V gene is TRBV7-2, the J gene TRBJ2-1, with TRBD1 matching over 9 bases. The origin of this receptor is a man in his forties in good health and CMV-seronegative. Sequencing was done on a sample of PBMCs. The CDR3 DNA is TGTGCCAGCAACCAGGACAGGGGTAGGAATGAGCAGTTCTTC. This gives the protein CASNQDRGRNEQFF.